These T cell receptor beta chains were read from a single sample in a study of cytomegalovirus exposure and HLA in healthy donors. Assay used: immunoSEQ multiplex PCR; TCRdb lists only in-frame clones, some missing. The sample includes 150,000 to 200,000 clones, approximately 80% of them seen just once. The sample taken for sequencing was PBMCs. These receptor sequences come from a woman in her 50s in good health and CMV-seronegative. CDR3s include the opening cysteine and the closing phenylalanine or tryptophan. Fields, in order: J gene, V gene, CDR3 protein.

TRBJ2-7	TRBV7-7	CASSASGGEGYEQYF
TRBJ2-2	TRBV25-1	CASSAQLGGTNTGELFF
TRBJ2-4	TRBV28	CASSLYGLANIQYF
TRBJ2-7	TRBV7-2	CASSRDRYSYEQYF
TRBJ2-7	TRBV28	CASSSGSYEQYF
TRBJ1-5	TRBV7-9	CASGTGNQPQHF
TRBJ2-7	TRBV9	CASSVAQGAYEQYF
TRBJ1-4	TRBV7-9	CASSLAARGLGEKLFF
TRBJ2-1	TRBV4-3	CASSQDPTSGRAGEQFF
TRBJ2-1	TRBV2	CAGEGGPYNEQFF
TRBJ2-4	TRBV18	CASSRQENIQYF
TRBJ2-7	TRBV5-1	CASSLAGSYEQYF
TRBJ2-1	TRBV5-1	CASSSRSFNGNEQFF
TRBJ2-7	TRBV4-2	CASSQGNRDYEQYF
TRBJ2-2	TRBV11-2	CASSLRGGVNTGELFF
TRBJ2-7	TRBV6-5	CASSYYDGAYEQYF
TRBJ1-1	TRBV7-2	CASSLIGRGGTEAFF
TRBJ2-3	TRBV9	CASSFRQGDTQYF
TRBJ1-4	TRBV7-9	CSSSLGGEKLFF
TRBJ2-1	TRBV14	CASSQGRGRYNEQFF
TRBJ2-3	TRBV4-3	CASSPADRSWDTDTQYF
TRBJ2-7	TRBV25-1	CASSDAGGYEQYF
TRBJ2-7	TRBV27	CASSLWAGDEQYF
TRBJ1-5	TRBV23-1	CASSATGRNQPQHF
TRBJ2-1	TRBV5-1	CASSFGGDSLNEQFF
TRBJ2-1	TRBV5-1	CASTGDGTSGRIGYNEQFF
TRBJ1-2	TRBV19	CASSIVGAEYYGYTF
TRBJ1-2	TRBV11-2	CASSLTDTYGYTF
TRBJ1-4	TRBV6-5	CASSRTGGEKLFF
NA	TRBV5-1	CASSTLYGGELFF
TRBJ1-4	TRBV19	CASRGRDSLNGVELFF
TRBJ1-2	TRBV6-5	CASSYYYRTDRGGYTF
TRBJ2-3	TRBV9	CASSLRQANTDTQYF
TRBJ1-5	TRBV9	CASSVGAGVGRNQPQHF
TRBJ2-5	TRBV5-1	CASSLAGRGQETQYF
TRBJ1-2	TRBV9	CASSVAPDTVGYTF
TRBJ2-3	TRBV11-2	CASSPGTSGVQDTQYF
TRBJ2-5	TRBV7-9	CASSLSRVSYQETQYF
TRBJ1-2	TRBV7-2	CASSPDRVSYTF
TRBJ2-3	TRBV19	CASKTTSGGVTDTQYF
TRBJ2-7	TRBV7-9	CASSLDGLAEQYF
TRBJ2-7	TRBV6-5	CASSYGSGTTSLKQYF
TRBJ1-2	TRBV6-1	CASSAAGRGYGYTF
TRBJ2-7	TRBV2	CASIPGTGGKNEQYF
TRBJ1-5	TRBV6-1	CASSEALVAGGQPQHF
TRBJ1-4	TRBV28	CASSLGIRWGLATNEKLFF
TRBJ1-4	TRBV7-8	CASSLWDRGHATNEKLFF